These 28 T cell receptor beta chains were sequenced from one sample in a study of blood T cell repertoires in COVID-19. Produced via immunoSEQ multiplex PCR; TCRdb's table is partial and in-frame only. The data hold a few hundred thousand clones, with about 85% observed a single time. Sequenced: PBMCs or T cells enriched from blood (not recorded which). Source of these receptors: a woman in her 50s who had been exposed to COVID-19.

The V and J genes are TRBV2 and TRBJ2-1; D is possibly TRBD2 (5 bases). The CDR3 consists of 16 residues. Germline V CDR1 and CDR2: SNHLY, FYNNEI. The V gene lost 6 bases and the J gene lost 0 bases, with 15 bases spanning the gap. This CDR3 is CASSNGLIPSYNEQFF. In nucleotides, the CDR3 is TGTGCCAGCAGCAATGGACTGATCCCCTCCTACAATGAGCAGTTCTTC.

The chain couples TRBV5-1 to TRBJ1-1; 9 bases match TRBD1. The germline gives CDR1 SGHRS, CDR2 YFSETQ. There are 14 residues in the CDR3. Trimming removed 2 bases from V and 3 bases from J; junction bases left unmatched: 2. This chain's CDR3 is CASSLQGADTEAFF. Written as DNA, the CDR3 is TGCGCCAGCAGCTTACAGGGGGCTGACACTGAAGCTTTCTTT. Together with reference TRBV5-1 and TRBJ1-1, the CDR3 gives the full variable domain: KAGVTQTPRYLIKTRGQQVTLSCSPISGHRSVSWYQQTPGQGLQFLFEYFSETQRNKGNFPGRFSGRQFSNSRSEMNVSTLELGDSALYLCASSLQGADTEAFFGQGTRLTVV.

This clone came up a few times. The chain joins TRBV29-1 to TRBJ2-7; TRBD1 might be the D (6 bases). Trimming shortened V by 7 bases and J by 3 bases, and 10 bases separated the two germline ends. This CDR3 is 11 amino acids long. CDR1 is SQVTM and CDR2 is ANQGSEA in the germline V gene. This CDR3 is CSAYRDYEQYF. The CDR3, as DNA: TGCAGCGCCTACAGGGACTACGAGCAGTACTTC.

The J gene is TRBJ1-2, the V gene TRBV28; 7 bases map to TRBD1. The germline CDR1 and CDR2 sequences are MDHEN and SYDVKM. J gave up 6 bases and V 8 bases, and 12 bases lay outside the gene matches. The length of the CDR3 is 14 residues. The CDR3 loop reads CASFRQTGSDGYTF. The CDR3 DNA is TGTGCCAGCTTCAGACAGACAGGGAGTGATGGCTACACCTTC.

This CDR3 is CASSLAAGAGEKLFF. For the CDR3, the DNA is TGCGCCAGCAGCTTGGCGGCAGGGGCTGGGGAAAAACTGTTTTTT. The rearrangement uses TRBV5-1 and TRBJ1-4, with a weak D call TRBD1 (6 bases). With 0 bases removed from V and 8 bases from J, the gap between germline ends came to 14 bases. There are 15 residues in the CDR3. Germline lookup yields CDR1 SGHRS and CDR2 YFSETQ.

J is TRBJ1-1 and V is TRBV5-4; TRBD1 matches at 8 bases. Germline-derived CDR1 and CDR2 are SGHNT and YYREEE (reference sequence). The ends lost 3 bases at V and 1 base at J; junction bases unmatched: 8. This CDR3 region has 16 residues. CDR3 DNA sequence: TGTGCCAGCAGCTCATATGGGACAGGAACGAACACTGAAGCTTTCTTT. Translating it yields CASSSYGTGTNTEAFF. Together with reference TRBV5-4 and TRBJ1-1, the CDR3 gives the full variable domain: ETGVTQSPTHLIKTRGQQVTLRCSSQSGHNTVSWYQQALGQGPQFIFQYYREEENGRGNFPPRFSGLQFPNYSSELNVNALELDDSALYLCASSSYGTGTNTEAFFGQGTRLTVV.

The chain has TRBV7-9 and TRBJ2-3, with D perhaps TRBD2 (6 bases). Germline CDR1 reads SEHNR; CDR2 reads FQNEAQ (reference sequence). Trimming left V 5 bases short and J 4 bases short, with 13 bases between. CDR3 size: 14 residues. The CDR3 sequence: CASSARRGPDTQYF. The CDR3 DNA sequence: TGTGCCAGCAGCGCCCGGCGGGGCCCAGATACGCAGTATTTT.

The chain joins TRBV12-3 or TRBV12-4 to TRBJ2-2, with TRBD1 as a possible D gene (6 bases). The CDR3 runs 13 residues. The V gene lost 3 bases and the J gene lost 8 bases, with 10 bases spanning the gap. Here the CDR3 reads CASSFGQSGELFF. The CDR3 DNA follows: TGTGCCAGCAGTTTTGGACAGTCTGGGGAGCTGTTTTTT.

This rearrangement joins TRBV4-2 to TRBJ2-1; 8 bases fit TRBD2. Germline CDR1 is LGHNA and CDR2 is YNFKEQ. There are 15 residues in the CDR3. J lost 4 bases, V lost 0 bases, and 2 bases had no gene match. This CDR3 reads CASSQEAGAYNEQFF. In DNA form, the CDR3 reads TGTGCCAGCAGCCAAGAAGCGGGGGCATACAATGAGCAGTTCTTC.

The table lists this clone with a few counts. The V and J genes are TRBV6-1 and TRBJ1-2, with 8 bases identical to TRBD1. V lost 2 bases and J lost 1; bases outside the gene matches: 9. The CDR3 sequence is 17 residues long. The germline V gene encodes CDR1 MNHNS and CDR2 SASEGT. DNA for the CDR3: TGTGCCAGCAGTGAATTCCCGGACAGGGATTTTAACTATGGCTACACCTTC. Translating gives CASSEFPDRDFNYGYTF.

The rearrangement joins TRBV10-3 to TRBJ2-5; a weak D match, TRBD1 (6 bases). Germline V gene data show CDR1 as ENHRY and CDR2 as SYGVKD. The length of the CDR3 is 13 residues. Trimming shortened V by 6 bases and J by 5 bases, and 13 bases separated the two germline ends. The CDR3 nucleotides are TGTGCCATCAGGTCAGGGGACCGGGAGACCCAGTACTTC. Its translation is CAIRSGDRETQYF.

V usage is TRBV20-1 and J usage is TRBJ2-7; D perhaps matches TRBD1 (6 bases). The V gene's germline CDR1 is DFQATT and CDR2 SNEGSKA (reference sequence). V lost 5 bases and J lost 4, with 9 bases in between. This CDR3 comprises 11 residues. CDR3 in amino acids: CSAPGEYEQYF. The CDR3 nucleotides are TGCAGTGCTCCAGGGGAATACGAGCAGTACTTC.

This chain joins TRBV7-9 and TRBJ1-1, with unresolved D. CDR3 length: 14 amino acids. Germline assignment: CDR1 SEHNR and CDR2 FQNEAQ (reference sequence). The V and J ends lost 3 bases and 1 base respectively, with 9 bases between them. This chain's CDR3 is CASSFVSGNTEAFF. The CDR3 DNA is TGTGCCAGCAGCTTCGTATCGGGGAACACTGAAGCTTTCTTT.

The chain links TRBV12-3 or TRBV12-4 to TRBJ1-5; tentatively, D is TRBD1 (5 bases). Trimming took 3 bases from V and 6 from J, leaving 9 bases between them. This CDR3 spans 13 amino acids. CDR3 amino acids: CASSLQGGQPQHF. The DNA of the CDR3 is TGTGCCAGCAGTTTGCAGGGAGGTCAGCCCCAGCATTTT.

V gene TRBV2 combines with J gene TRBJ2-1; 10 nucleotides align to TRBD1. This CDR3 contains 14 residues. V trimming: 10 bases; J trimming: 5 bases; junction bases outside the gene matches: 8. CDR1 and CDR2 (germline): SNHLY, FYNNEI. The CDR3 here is CAISRDRGNNEQFF. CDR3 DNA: TGTGCCATTTCCCGGGACAGGGGAAACAATGAGCAGTTCTTC.

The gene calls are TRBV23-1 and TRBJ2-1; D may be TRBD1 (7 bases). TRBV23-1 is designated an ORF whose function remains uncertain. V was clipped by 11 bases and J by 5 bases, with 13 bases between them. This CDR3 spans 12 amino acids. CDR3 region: CAGTGEDNEQFF. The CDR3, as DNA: TGCGCCGGTACAGGGGAGGACAATGAGCAGTTCTTC.

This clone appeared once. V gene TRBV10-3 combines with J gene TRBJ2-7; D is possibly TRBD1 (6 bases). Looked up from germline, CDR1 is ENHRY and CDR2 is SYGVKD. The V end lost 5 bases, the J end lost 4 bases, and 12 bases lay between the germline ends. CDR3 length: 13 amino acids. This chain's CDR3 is CAISRDTDYEQYF. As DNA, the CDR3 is TGTGCCATCAGTCGGGACACGGATTACGAGCAGTACTTC.

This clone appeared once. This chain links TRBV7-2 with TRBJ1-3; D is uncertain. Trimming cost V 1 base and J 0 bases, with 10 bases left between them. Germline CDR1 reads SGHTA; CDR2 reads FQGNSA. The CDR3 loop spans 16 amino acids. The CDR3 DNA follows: TGTGCCAGCAGCTTAGTATTCGGGAGCTCTGGAAACACCATATATTTT. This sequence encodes CASSLVFGSSGNTIYF.

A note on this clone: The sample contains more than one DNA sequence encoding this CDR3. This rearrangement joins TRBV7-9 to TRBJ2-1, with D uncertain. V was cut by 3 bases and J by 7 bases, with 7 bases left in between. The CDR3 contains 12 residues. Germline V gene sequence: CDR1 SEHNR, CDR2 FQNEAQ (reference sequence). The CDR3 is CASSLTGNEQFF. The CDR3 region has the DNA TGTGCCAGCAGCTTGACCGGGAATGAGCAGTTCTTC.

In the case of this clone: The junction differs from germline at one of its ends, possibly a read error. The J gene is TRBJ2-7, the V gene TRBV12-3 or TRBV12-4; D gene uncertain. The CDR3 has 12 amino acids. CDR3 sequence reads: CASLWAPVAQRF. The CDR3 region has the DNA TGTGCCAGCCTATGGGCCCCCGTCGCCCAACGGTTC.

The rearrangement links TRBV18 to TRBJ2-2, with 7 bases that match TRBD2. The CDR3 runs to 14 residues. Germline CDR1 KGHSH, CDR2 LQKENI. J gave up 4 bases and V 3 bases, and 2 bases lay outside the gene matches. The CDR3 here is CASSPGGTTGELFF. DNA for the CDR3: TGTGCCAGCTCACCCGGGGGGACCACCGGGGAGCTGTTTTTT.

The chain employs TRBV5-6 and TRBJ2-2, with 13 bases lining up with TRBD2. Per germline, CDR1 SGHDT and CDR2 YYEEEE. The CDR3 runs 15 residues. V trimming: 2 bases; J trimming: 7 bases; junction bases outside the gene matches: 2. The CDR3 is CASSFGTSGVGELFF. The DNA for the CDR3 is TGTGCCAGCAGCTTCGGGACTAGCGGGGTCGGGGAGCTGTTTTTT.

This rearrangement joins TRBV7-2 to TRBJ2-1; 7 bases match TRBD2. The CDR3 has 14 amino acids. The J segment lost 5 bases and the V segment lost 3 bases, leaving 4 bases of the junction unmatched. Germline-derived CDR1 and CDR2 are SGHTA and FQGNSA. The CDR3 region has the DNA TGTGCCAGCAGCTTCAGGGACTATAACAATGAGCAGTTCTTC. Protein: CASSFRDYNNEQFF.

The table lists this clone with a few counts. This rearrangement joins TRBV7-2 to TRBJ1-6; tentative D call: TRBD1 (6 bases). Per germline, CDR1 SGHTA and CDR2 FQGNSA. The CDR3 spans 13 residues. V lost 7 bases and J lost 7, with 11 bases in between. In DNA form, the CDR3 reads TGTGCCAGCACCCTTACAGGGAATTCACCCCTCCACTTT. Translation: CASTLTGNSPLHF.

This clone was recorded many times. The CDR3 sequence: CSVGSGETQYF. CDR3 coding DNA: TGCAGCGTTGGGTCCGGGGAGACCCAGTACTTC. The chain recombines TRBV29-1 with TRBJ2-5; D is unresolved. Trimming pared 4 bases from V and 5 bases from J, leaving 8 bases between. The CDR3 totals 11 residues. Looked up from germline, CDR1 is SQVTM and CDR2 is ANQGSEA.

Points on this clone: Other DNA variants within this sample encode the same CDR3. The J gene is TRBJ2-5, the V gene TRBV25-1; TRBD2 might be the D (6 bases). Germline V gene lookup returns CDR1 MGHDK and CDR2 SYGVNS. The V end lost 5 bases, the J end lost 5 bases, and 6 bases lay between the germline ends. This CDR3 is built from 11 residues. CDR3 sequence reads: CASSRGETQYF. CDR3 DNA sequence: TGTGCCAGCAGTCGGGGGGAGACCCAGTACTTC.

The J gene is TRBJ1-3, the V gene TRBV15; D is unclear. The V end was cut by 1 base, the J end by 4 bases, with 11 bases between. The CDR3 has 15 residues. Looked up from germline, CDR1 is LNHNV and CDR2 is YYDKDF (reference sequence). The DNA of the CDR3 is TGTGCCACCAGCAGAGGGGCAGGTGTGGGAAACACCATATATTTT. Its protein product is CATSRGAGVGNTIYF.

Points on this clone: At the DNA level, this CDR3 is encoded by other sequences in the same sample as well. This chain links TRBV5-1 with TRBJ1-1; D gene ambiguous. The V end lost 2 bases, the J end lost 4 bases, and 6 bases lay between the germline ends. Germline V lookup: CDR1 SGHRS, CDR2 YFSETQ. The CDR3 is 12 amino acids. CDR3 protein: CASSFGGTEAFF. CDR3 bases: TGCGCCAGCAGCTTCGGAGGCACTGAAGCTTTCTTT. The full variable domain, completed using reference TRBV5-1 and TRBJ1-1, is KAGVTQTPRYLIKTRGQQVTLSCSPISGHRSVSWYQQTPGQGLQFLFEYFSETQRNKGNFPGRFSGRQFSNSRSEMNVSTLELGDSALYLCASSFGGTEAFFGQGTRLTVV.